A selection of T cell receptor beta chains follows, all from one sample in a study of blood T cell repertoires in COVID-19. Generated by immunoSEQ multiplex PCR, the TCRdb table keeps only in-frame clones and is missing some. This repertoire shows about 230,000 clones, roughly 80% found once; its top ten account for under 3%. Sample: peripheral blood. The origin of the receptors is a woman between 65 and 79 years old with active or convalescent COVID-19. Both conserved end residues are part of each CDR3. D genes are given only for firm matches. Rows give clone size only sometimes, using once, few, many, or a class for an expanded clone.

V gene,J gene,D gene,clone size,CDR3 protein,CDR3 DNA
TRBV28,TRBJ2-2,.,.,CASSFQGGGTGELFF,TGTGCCAGCAGTTTTCAGGGAGGGGGGACCGGGGAGCTGTTTTTT
TRBV7-2,TRBJ2-1,TRBD2,.,CASSPGTRGLYEQFF,TGTGCCAGCAGCCCCGGGACTAGGGGGTTGTATGAGCAGTTCTTC
TRBV5-1,TRBJ1-4,TRBD1,.,CASSPAVRGPGEKLFF,TGCGCCAGCAGCCCCGCGGTCAGGGGGCCGGGGGAAAAACTGTTTTTT
TRBV12-3/TRBV12-4,TRBJ2-5,.,.,CASSFLVKETQYF,TGTGCCAGCAGTTTCCTAGTTAAAGAGACCCAGTACTTC
TRBV6-5,TRBJ2-7,TRBD2,.,CASGDYYEQYF,TGTGCCAGCGGGGACTACTACGAGCAGTACTTC
TRBV28,TRBJ1-2,.,.,CASSTNPDIYYGYTF,TGTGCCAGCAGTACTAACCCGGACATCTACTATGGCTACACCTTC
TRBV7-6,TRBJ2-2,TRBD1,.,CASSLGTGRTGELFF,TGTGCCAGCAGCTTAGGGACAGGGCGGACCGGGGAGCTGTTTTTT
TRBV2,TRBJ1-1,TRBD1,.,CASSGDRGRGVFEAFF,TGTGCCAGCAGTGGGGACAGGGGGCGTGGGGTATTTGAAGCTTTCTTT
TRBV7-9,TRBJ1-3,.,.,CASSPFLWARSGNTIYF,TGTGCCAGCAGCCCCTTTCTATGGGCCCGATCTGGAAACACCATATATTTT
TRBV28,TRBJ2-5,TRBD2,few,CASSLAGVPETQYF,TGTGCCAGCAGCCTAGCGGGAGTCCCAGAGACCCAGTACTTC
TRBV10-3,TRBJ2-2,TRBD2,.,CAITGREDTGELFF,TGTGCCATCACCGGGAGGGAGGACACCGGGGAGCTGTTTTTT
TRBV5-1,TRBJ2-3,TRBD2,.,CASSELTSGTTDTQYF,TGCGCCAGCAGCGAGCTGACTAGCGGCACTACAGATACGCAGTATTTT
TRBV29-1,TRBJ2-1,TRBD2,.,CSVELAGVYNEQFF,TGCAGCGTTGAGCTAGCGGGGGTCTACAATGAGCAGTTCTTC
TRBV6-5,TRBJ2-7,.,few,CASSYRRTGIYEQYF,TGTGCCAGCAGTTACAGGCGAACGGGGATCTACGAGCAGTACTTC
TRBV11-3,TRBJ2-5,TRBD2,few,CASSFGTTETQYF,TGTGCCAGCAGCTTCGGGACTACAGAGACCCAGTACTTC